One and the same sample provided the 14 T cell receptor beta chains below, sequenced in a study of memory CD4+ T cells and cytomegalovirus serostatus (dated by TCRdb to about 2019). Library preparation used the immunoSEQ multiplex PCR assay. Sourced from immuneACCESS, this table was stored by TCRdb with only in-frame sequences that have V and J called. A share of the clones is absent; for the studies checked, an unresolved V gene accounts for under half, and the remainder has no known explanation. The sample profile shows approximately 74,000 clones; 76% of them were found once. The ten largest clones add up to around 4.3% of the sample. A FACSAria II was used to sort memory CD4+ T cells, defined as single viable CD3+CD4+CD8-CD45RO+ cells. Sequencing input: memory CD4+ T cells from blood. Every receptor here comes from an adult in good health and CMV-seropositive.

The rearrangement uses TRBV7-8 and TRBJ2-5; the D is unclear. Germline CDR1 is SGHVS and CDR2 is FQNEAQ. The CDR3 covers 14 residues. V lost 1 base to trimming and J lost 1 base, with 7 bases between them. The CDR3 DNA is TGTGCCAGCAGCTTAGTTAAAGGCCAAGAGACCCAGTACTTC. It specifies CASSLVKGQETQYF.

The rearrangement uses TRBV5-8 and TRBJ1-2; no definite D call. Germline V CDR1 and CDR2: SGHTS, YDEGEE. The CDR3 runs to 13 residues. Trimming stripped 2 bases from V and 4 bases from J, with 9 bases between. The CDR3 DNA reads TGTGCCAGCAGCTTTCGGGGTCGCTATGGCTACACCTTC. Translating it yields CASSFRGRYGYTF.

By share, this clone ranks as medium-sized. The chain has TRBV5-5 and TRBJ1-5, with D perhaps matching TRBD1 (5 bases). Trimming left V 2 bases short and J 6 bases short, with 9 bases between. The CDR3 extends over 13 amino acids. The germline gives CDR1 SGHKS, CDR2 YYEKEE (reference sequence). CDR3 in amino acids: CASSLQERQPQHF. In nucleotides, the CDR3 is TGTGCCAGCAGCTTACAGGAGCGTCAGCCCCAGCATTTT.

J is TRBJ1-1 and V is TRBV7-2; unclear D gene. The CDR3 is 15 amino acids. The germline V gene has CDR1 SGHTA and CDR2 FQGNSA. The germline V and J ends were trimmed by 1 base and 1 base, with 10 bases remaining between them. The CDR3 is CASSLESSANTEAFF. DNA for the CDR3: TGTGCCAGCAGCTTAGAGAGTTCGGCGAACACTGAAGCTTTCTTT.

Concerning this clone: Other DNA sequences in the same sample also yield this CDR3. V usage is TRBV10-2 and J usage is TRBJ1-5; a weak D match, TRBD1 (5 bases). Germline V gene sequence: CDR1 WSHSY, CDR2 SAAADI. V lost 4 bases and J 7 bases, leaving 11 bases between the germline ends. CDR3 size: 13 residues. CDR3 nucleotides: TGCGCCAGCAGTGCCGAAGGGGTACAGCCCCAGCATTTT. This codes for CASSAEGVQPQHF.

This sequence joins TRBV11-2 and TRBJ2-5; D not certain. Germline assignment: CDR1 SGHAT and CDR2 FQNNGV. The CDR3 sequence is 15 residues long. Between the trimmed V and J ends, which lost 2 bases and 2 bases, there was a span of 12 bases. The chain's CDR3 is CASSLFQVMQETQYF. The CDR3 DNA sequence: TGTGCCAGCAGCTTATTTCAGGTCATGCAAGAGACCCAGTACTTC.

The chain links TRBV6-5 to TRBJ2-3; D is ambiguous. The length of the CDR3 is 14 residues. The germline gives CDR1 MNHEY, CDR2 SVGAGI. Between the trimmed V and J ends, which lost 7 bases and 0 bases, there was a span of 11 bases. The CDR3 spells CASIPPGSTDTQYF. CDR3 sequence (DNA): TGTGCCAGCATCCCACCCGGGAGCACAGATACGCAGTATTTT.

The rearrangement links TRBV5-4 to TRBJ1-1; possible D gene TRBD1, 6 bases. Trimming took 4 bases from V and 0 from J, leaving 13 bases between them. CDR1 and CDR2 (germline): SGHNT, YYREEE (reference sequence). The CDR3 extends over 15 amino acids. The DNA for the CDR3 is TGTGCCAGCAGCCTCCTGGGGGCAATGAACACTGAAGCTTTCTTT. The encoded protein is CASSLLGAMNTEAFF.

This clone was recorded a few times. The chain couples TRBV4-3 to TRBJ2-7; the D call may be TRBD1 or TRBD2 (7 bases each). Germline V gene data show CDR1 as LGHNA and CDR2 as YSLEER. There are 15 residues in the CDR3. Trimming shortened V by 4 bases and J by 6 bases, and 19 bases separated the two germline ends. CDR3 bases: TGCGCCAGCAGCCCCTCAGGGGGGAGGGGTCTCGAGCAGTACTTC. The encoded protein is CASSPSGGRGLEQYF.

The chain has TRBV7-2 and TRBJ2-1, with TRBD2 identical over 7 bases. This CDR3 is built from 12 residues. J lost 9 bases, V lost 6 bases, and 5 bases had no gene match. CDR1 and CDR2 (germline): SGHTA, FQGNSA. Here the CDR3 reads CASSLLAAEQFF. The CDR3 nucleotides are TGTGCCAGCAGTCTCCTAGCGGCTGAGCAGTTCTTC.

CDR3 DNA sequence: TGCGCCAGCAGCGGGGGAACGCGAGGGGAAAAACTGTTTTTT. The encoded protein is CASSGGTRGEKLFF. This chain joins TRBV5-1 and TRBJ1-4; tentatively, D is TRBD1 (5 bases). Germline V gene lookup returns CDR1 SGHRS and CDR2 YFSETQ. The CDR3 contains 14 residues. Trimming stripped 4 bases from V and 8 bases from J, with 15 bases between.

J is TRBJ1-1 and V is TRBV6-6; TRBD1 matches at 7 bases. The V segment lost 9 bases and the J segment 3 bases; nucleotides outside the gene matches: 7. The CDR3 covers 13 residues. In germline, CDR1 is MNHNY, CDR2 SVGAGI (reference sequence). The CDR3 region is CASKDREHTEAFF. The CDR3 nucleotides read TGTGCCAGTAAAGACAGGGAGCACACTGAAGCTTTCTTT.

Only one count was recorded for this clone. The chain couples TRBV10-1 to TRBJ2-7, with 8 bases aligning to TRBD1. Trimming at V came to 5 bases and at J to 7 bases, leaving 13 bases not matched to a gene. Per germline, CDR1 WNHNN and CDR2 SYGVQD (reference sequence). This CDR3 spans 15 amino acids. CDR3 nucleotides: TGCGCCAGCAGTAGGGGGACAGGATCCTTTTCGGAGCAGTACTTC. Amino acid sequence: CASSRGTGSFSEQYF.

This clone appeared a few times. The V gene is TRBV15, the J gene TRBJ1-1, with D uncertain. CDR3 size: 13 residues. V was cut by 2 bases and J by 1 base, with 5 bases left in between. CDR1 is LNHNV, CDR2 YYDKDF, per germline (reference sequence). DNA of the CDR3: TGTGCCACCAGCAGACACAGGAACACTGAAGCTTTCTTT. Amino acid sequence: CATSRHRNTEAFF. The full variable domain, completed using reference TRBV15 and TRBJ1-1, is DAMVIQNPRYQVTQFGKPVTLSCSQTLNHNVMYWYQQKSSQAPKLLFHYYDKDFNNEADTPDNFQSRRPNTSFCFLDIRSPGLGDTAMYLCATSRHRNTEAFFGQGTRLTVV.